The T cell receptor beta chain described here comes from a study of metastatic and nonmetastatic thyroid tumors. The V and J ends lost 5 bases and 3 bases respectively, with 19 bases between them. Looked up from germline, CDR1 is MDHEN and CDR2 is SYDVKM. CDR3 size: 16 residues. This clone was detected ten times or more. Not a single patient had been given any form of treatment at any point before undergoing thyroid surgery. TCRdb used MiXCR to call clones anew from the PCR reads. The sample includes approximately 35,000 clones, 33% of them seen just once. Sequencing was done on a sample of tumor tissue. This TCR was sampled from a female donor with papillary thyroid cancer or a benign thyroid nodule (not recorded which). Some clones in this sample may be carry-over from other donors' samples. The V and J genes are TRBV28 and TRBJ1-1; D ambiguous. For the CDR3, the DNA is TGTGCCAGCAGTCTCCCTCCAGAGGGTAGGTACACTGAAGCTTTCTTT. This gives the protein CASSLPPEGRYTEAFF.